These 22 T cell receptor beta chains share one sample of origin, sequenced in a study of beta chain features in type 1 diabetes. As every portion of the isolated RNA was reverse transcribed, the sequencing read expressed TCRB transcripts. Libraries were prepared by immunoSEQ multiplex PCR; TCRdb keeps only in-frame clonotypes and omits some of them. This sample has over 500,000 clones, with 15% to 17% found just once. Source material: naive CD4+ T cells from blood. These receptor sequences come from a man between 18 and 29 years old in good health.

This clone was seen a few times. This sample also contains other DNA sequences that code for the same CDR3. This rearrangement joins TRBV30 to TRBJ1-2; D possibly corresponds to TRBD1 (6 bases). This CDR3 contains 11 residues. Deletions cut 0 bases from V and 7 bases from J, with 6 bases between. The V gene's germline CDR1 is GTSNPN and CDR2 SVGIG (reference sequence). CDR3 protein: CAWSVGGGYTF. The CDR3 DNA reads TGTGCCTGGAGTGTAGGGGGTGGCTACACCTTC.

J is TRBJ2-7 and V is TRBV25-1, with 7 bases identical to TRBD1. The CDR3 length is 13 residues. CDR1 is MGHDK and CDR2 is SYGVNS in the germline V gene. V lost 7 bases, J lost 6 bases, and 9 bases stayed unmatched. As DNA, the CDR3 is TGTGCCAGCATGCGAGGGGGCGCGGGCGAGCAGTACTTC. Translated, it gives CASMRGGAGEQYF.

The rearrangement uses TRBV18 and TRBJ1-1; tentative D call: TRBD1 (5 bases). The germline gives CDR1 KGHSH, CDR2 LQKENI. V gave up 1 base and J gave up 0 bases, with 15 bases separating them. The CDR3 is 17 residues long. The CDR3 region is CASSPHVGQSMNTEAFF. CDR3 bases: TGTGCCAGCTCACCACATGTTGGACAATCCATGAACACTGAAGCTTTCTTT.

This clone showed up just a few times. V is TRBV7-9 and J is TRBJ1-1; TRBD1 is a possible D gene (6 bases). V lost 9 bases and J 3 bases, leaving 23 bases between the germline ends. Per the germline V gene, CDR1 is SEHNR and CDR2 is FQNEAQ (reference sequence). CDR3 length: 16 amino acids. DNA for the CDR3: TGTGCCAGTCACAGGGATCTCAACCAACCTTACACTGAAGCTTTCTTT. The encoded protein is CASHRDLNQPYTEAFF.

This clone was picked up a small number of times. This CDR3 reads CAISATQGNTEAFF. The CDR3 region has the DNA TGTGCCATCAGTGCGACACAGGGGAACACTGAAGCTTTCTTT. V usage is TRBV10-3 and J usage is TRBJ1-1; perhaps TRBD1 as D (6 bases). V was cut by 4 bases and J by 1 base, with 10 bases left in between. Germline-derived CDR1 and CDR2 are ENHRY and SYGVKD. This CDR3 has 14 amino acids.

The chain uses TRBV29-1 and TRBJ1-3; D is undetermined. V was trimmed by 2 bases and J by 0 bases, leaving 5 bases between them. The CDR3 contains 13 residues. Germline CDR1 and CDR2: SQVTM and ANQGSEA. CDR3 in amino acids: CSVEFNSGNTIYF. In nucleotides, the CDR3 is TGCAGCGTTGAATTCAACTCTGGAAACACCATATATTTT.

The rearrangement uses TRBV9 and TRBJ1-1, with unresolved D. The CDR3 runs 15 residues. Trimming took off 0 bases at V and 1 base at J, with 10 bases between the two ends. Looked up from germline, CDR1 is SGDLS and CDR2 is YYNGEE. CDR3 sequence: CASSVARGRNTEAFF. CDR3 in DNA: TGTGCCAGCAGCGTAGCTAGAGGGCGGAACACTGAAGCTTTCTTT.

This clone has just a few counts. The gene calls are TRBV5-4 and TRBJ2-3; D gene ambiguous. CDR3 length: 13 amino acids. V gave up 0 bases and J gave up 5 bases, with 7 bases separating them. Germline V gives CDR1 SGHNT, CDR2 YYREEE (reference sequence). CDR3 bases: TGTGCCAGCAGCTTGGGGCCCCAAGATACGCAGTATTTT. Amino acid sequence: CASSLGPQDTQYF.

This clone was seen a handful of times. The same CDR3 arises from other DNA sequences in this sample as well. The chain is built from TRBV29-1 and TRBJ1-1; D gene ambiguous. CDR3 length: 10 residues. The V gene lost 7 bases and the J gene lost 3 bases, with 6 bases spanning the gap. Germline V gene data show CDR1 as SQVTM and CDR2 as ANQGSEA. The CDR3 region has the DNA TGCAGCGCTCGGGACACTGAAGCTTTCTTT. Protein sequence: CSARDTEAFF.

This clone has just a few counts. The chain recombines TRBV7-8 with TRBJ2-7; 10 positions match TRBD2. This CDR3 is built from 15 residues. Germline values: CDR1 SGHVS, CDR2 FQNEAQ. V shed 1 base, J shed 3 bases, and the junction held 3 bases outside the gene matches. DNA of the CDR3: TGTGCCAGCAGCTTAGAAGCGGGGGGGCTCTACGAGCAGTACTTC. Translation: CASSLEAGGLYEQYF.

This clone was counted between two and nine times. The chain has TRBV7-6 and TRBJ2-1; 8 bases line up with TRBD2. The CDR3 is made up of 17 amino acids. V shed 3 bases, J shed 6 bases, and the junction held 13 bases outside the gene matches. Germline assignment: CDR1 SGHVS and CDR2 FNYEAQ. This CDR3 is CASSLRRRAGGGNEQFF. The CDR3 DNA reads TGTGCCAGCAGCTTGAGGCGTCGGGCGGGAGGCGGCAATGAGCAGTTCTTC.

This rearrangement joins TRBV5-4 to TRBJ2-5; D gene ambiguous. Trimming removed 4 bases from V and 5 bases from J, with 15 bases in between. The CDR3 contains 14 residues. CDR1 and CDR2 from the germline V gene are SGHNT and YYREEE (reference sequence). The CDR3, as DNA: TGTGCCAGCAGCCCTCAGCCGACCAAGGAGACCCAGTACTTC. Translated, it gives CASSPQPTKETQYF.

DNA for the CDR3: TGTGCCATCAGTGCCCCCACAGATACGCAGTATTTT. The encoded protein is CAISAPTDTQYF. The chain combines TRBV10-3 with TRBJ2-3, with unresolved D. Germline values: CDR1 ENHRY, CDR2 SYGVKD. The CDR3 loop spans 12 amino acids. Trimming stripped 4 bases from V and 2 bases from J, with 4 bases between.

This clone has just a few counts. The rearrangement joins TRBV11-2 to TRBJ1-4, with TRBD1 matching over 7 bases. Germline V gene lookup returns CDR1 SGHAT and CDR2 FQNNGV. With 1 base clipped from V and 8 bases from J, the junction kept 10 bases outside the gene matches. The CDR3 consists of 16 residues. The CDR3 nucleotides are TGTGCCAGCAGCTTAGCCCTGACAGGGATCGGGGAAAAACTGTTTTTT. Residues: CASSLALTGIGEKLFF.

This clone turned up a few times. The chain recombines TRBV7-2 with TRBJ2-7; 11 bases match TRBD2. Losses at the gene ends were 1 base for V and 4 bases for J; bases not matched to a gene: 0. From germline, CDR1 is SGHTA and CDR2 FQGNSA. This CDR3 has 14 residues. The chain's CDR3 is CASSLGLAGYEQYF. In nucleotides, the CDR3 is TGTGCCAGCAGCTTAGGACTAGCGGGGTACGAGCAGTACTTC. Supplemented by reference TRBV7-2 and TRBJ2-7, the full variable domain reads GAGVSQSPSNKVTEKGKDVELRCDPISGHTALYWYRQSLGQGLEFLIYFQGNSAPDKSGLPSDRFSAERTGGSVSTLTIQRTQQEDSAVYLCASSLGLAGYEQYFGPGTRLTVT.

The gene calls are TRBV9 and TRBJ2-5, with unresolved D. V dropped 2 bases and J dropped 0 bases, with 5 bases sitting between them. This CDR3 is 13 amino acids long. The germline V gene has CDR1 SGDLS and CDR2 YYNGEE. The CDR3 here is CASSVPDQETQYF. The CDR3 nucleotides are TGTGCCAGCAGCGTTCCGGACCAAGAGACCCAGTACTTC.

This clone was seen once. This sequence joins TRBV13 and TRBJ1-3, with 9 bases that match TRBD1. This CDR3 comprises 15 residues. Per the germline V gene, CDR1 is PRHDT and CDR2 is FYEKMQ (reference sequence). Losses at the gene ends were 5 bases for V and 3 bases for J; bases not matched to a gene: 5. CDR3 sequence (DNA): TGTGCCAGCAGCGTTACGGACAGGGGTGGAAACACCATATATTTT. It codes for CASSVTDRGGNTIYF.

The V call is TRBV5-1, the J call TRBJ2-7; 7 positions match TRBD1. CDR3 length equals 17 residues. With V trimmed by 1 base and J by 7 bases, 17 bases remained unmatched. The germline CDR1 and CDR2 sequences are SGHRS and YFSETQ. As DNA, the CDR3 is TGCGCCAGCAGCTTGACCGTCACAGGGGTGGCCTCTTGGGAGCAGTACTTC. Encoded protein: CASSLTVTGVASWEQYF.

The rearrangement joins TRBV5-1 to TRBJ1-5; 7 nucleotides match TRBD1. Trimming removed 2 bases from V and 4 bases from J; junction bases left unmatched: 6. Looked up from germline, CDR1 is SGHRS and CDR2 is YFSETQ. The CDR3 has 15 residues. CDR3 region: CASSFHRQGNQPQHF. The CDR3, as DNA: TGCGCCAGCAGCTTCCATCGACAGGGTAATCAGCCCCAGCATTTT.

This clone was seen a handful of times. The rearrangement uses TRBV5-1 and TRBJ2-7; no clear D gene. The CDR3 has 13 residues. Trimming removed 4 bases from V and 2 bases from J, with 10 bases in between. Per germline, CDR1 SGHRS and CDR2 YFSETQ. CDR3 DNA sequence: TGCGCCAGCAGCCCAGGTAGAACCTACGAGCAGTACTTC. It encodes CASSPGRTYEQYF.

This clone was seen more than once but under ten times. The J gene is TRBJ1-1, the V gene TRBV27, with unresolved D. V was shortened by 5 bases and J by 4 bases, with 14 bases between the two germline ends. CDR3 size: 14 residues. In germline, CDR1 is MNHEY, CDR2 SMNVEV (reference sequence). The CDR3 nucleotides read TGTGCCAGCAGTGTAAGACCCGCCGCCACTGAAGCTTTCTTT. This encodes CASSVRPAATEAFF.

V gene TRBV6-6 combines with J gene TRBJ2-1; perhaps TRBD1 as D (6 bases). V was pared by 5 bases and J by 8 bases, with 10 bases between. Germline-derived CDR1 and CDR2 are MNHNY and SVGAGI (reference sequence). The CDR3 totals 12 residues. The CDR3 DNA is TGTGCCAGCAGTGCTCAGGGGTATGAGCAGTTCTTC. Translated, it gives CASSAQGYEQFF.